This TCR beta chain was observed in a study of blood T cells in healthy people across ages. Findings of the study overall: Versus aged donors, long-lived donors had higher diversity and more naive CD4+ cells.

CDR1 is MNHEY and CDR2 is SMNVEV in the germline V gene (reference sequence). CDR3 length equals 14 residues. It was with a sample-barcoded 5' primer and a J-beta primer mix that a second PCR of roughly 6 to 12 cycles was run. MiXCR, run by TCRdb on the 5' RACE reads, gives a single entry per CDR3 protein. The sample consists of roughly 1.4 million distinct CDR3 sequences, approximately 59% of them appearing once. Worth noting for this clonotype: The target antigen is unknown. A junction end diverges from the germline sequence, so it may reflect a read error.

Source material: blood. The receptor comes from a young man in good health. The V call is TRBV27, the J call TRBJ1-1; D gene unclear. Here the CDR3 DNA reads TGTGCCAGCAGTTTTGGGAATTTGAACTCTGAAGCTTTCTTT. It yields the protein CASSFGNLNSEAFF.